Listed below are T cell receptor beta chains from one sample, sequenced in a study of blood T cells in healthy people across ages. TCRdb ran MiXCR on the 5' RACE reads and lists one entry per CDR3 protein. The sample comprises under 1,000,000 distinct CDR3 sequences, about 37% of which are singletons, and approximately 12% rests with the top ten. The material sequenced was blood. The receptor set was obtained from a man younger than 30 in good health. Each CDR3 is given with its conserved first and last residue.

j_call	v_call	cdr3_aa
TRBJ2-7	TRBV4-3	CASSQETETFYEQYF
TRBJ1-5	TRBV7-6	CASSLESGVNGNQPQHF
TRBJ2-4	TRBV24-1	CATTGLAKNIQYF
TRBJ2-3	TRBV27	CANSRQGLYTQYF
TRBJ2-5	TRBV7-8	CASSLALGLQETQYF
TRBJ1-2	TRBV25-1	CASSESGQGRRYTF
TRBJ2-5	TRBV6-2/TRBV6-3	CASSYRPLQETQYF
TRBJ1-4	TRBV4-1	CAGSEVTANEKLFF
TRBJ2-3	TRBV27	CASSGLAGGVSMDTQYF
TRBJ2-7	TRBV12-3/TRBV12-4	CASSLGPGRSYEQYF
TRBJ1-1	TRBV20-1	CSAFSRDRGRETEAFF
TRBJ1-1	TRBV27	CASSPGTGGYHTEAFF
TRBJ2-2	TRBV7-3	CASSPRTTGTGVLSGELFF
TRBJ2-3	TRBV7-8	CASSSTGYGGPNTQYF
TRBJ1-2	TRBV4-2	CASSQEAWVTQGGYTF
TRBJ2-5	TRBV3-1	CASSQGLGVTQYF
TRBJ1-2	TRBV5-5	CASSFRVREERNYGYTF